A single sample is the source of the 15 T cell receptor beta chains below, sequenced in a study of CD8+CD57+ T cells in acquired aplastic anemia (dated by TCRdb to the late 2010s). These reads were obtained on an Illumina HiSeq 2000. Genomic DNA served as template for TCR beta VDJ combination and CDR3 sequence profiling. TCRdb ran its own pipeline on the public reads, namely fastp trimming at Q25 and MiXCR clone calling, and kept in-frame beta chains. Rows with a matching CDR3 protein are joined into one entry that keeps the most common DNA and genes. Across this sample there are about 270,000 distinct CDR3 sequences, with 55% to 65% seen only once. The ten largest clonotypes hold around 7.6% of the sample. The specimen was sorted CD4+, CD8+, or CD8+CD57+ T cells (not recorded which) from PBMCs. These receptors originate from a human donor with severe aplastic anemia or a healthy control (not recorded which).

This chain joins TRBV7-6 and TRBJ2-5; D uncertain. CDR1 is SGHVS and CDR2 is FNYEAQ in the germline V gene. This CDR3 is 13 amino acids long. Trimming took off 5 bases at V and 1 base at J, with 8 bases between the two ends. CDR3 coding DNA: TGTGCCAGCAGCGAGGCATTCCAAGAGACCCAGTACTTC. This sequence encodes CASSEAFQETQYF.

This clonotype was seen just once. The CDR3 sequence is CASSPRLAGEQQFF. The CDR3 DNA is TGTGCCAGCAGCCCGCGACTAGCGGGGGAGCAGCAGTTCTTC. The V call is TRBV2, the J call TRBJ2-1; the match to TRBD2 covers 12 bases. Germline loops: CDR1 SNHLY, CDR2 FYNNEI. This CDR3 region has 14 residues. V was clipped by 6 bases and J by 11 bases; unmatched bases: 8.

This clonotype was seen ten or more times. The V and J genes are TRBV29-1 and TRBJ2-7; D gene uncertain. The germline V gene encodes CDR1 SQVTM and CDR2 ANQGSEA. Deletions cut 4 bases from V and 0 bases from J, with 13 bases between. The CDR3 extends over 14 amino acids. The CDR3 DNA is TGCAGCGTTGGAGTTCTAGGCAGCTCCTACGAGCAGTACTTC. It codes for CSVGVLGSSYEQYF.

This clonotype was detected only a few times. The gene calls are TRBV20-1 and TRBJ1-2, with a tentative D call TRBD1 (5 bases). V shed 5 bases and J shed 3 bases, with 16 bases lying between them. Looked up from germline, CDR1 is DFQATT and CDR2 is SNEGSKA (reference sequence). The length of the CDR3 is 14 residues. The CDR3 bases are TGCAGTGCTCGTCTTGGCGGGGGTGACTATGGCTACACCTTC. As protein: CSARLGGGDYGYTF.

The V gene is TRBV14, the J gene TRBJ1-4, with D possibly being TRBD1 (5 bases). Trimming cost V 0 bases and J 8 bases, with 16 bases left between them. The V gene's germline CDR1 is SGHDN and CDR2 FVKESK. The CDR3 length is 16 residues. Written as DNA, the CDR3 is TGTGCCAGCAGCCAAGATCGGGGCCTACGGCGAGAAAAACTGTTTTTT. Translation: CASSQDRGLRREKLFF. The complete variable domain, with remaining parts taken from reference TRBV14 and TRBJ1-4, reads EAGVTQFPSHSVIEKGQTVTLRCDPISGHDNLYWYRRVMGKEIKFLLHFVKESKQDESGMPNNRFLAERTGGTYSTLKVQPAELEDSGVYFCASSQDRGLRREKLFFGSGTQLSVL.

The chain has TRBV5-1 and TRBJ1-1; a possible D gene is TRBD1 (6 bases). Germline values: CDR1 SGHRS, CDR2 YFSETQ. This CDR3 has 16 amino acids. Trimming cost V 0 bases and J 2 bases, with 14 bases left between them. In DNA, the CDR3 is TGCGCCAGCAGCTTGGGGGGACTACAGGGAAACACTGAAGCTTTCTTT. It translates to CASSLGGLQGNTEAFF. The whole variable domain, filled in from reference TRBV5-1 and TRBJ1-1, reads KAGVTQTPRYLIKTRGQQVTLSCSPISGHRSVSWYQQTPGQGLQFLFEYFSETQRNKGNFPGRFSGRQFSNSRSEMNVSTLELGDSALYLCASSLGGLQGNTEAFFGQGTRLTVV.

The chain carries TRBV7-6 and TRBJ2-7; tentative D call: TRBD1 (6 bases). Trimming removed 1 base at V and 6 bases at J, with 13 bases between. The CDR3 sequence is 14 residues long. Germline CDR1 reads SGHVS; CDR2 reads FNYEAQ. The CDR3 protein is CASSLDPGAAEQYF. The CDR3 DNA is TGTGCCAGCAGCTTAGATCCAGGGGCAGCCGAGCAGTACTTC.

This sequence joins TRBV20-1 and TRBJ1-6, with D unresolved. Germline V lookup: CDR1 DFQATT, CDR2 SNEGSKA (reference sequence). This CDR3 contains 13 residues. V lost 1 base, J lost 6 bases, and 7 bases lay in between. The CDR3 here is CSARVGFNSPLHF. In nucleotides, the CDR3 is TGCAGTGCTAGAGTGGGGTTTAATTCACCCCTCCACTTT.

In its sample, this clonotype was seen a few times. This sequence joins TRBV7-8 and TRBJ2-4; possible D gene TRBD2, 5 bases. Between the trimmed V and J ends, which lost 5 bases and 8 bases, there was a span of 16 bases. Germline V gene data show CDR1 as SGHVS and CDR2 as FQNEAQ. The CDR3 is 14 amino acids. The CDR3 DNA is TGTGCCAGCAGCATGGACTGGGCCCGGGACATTCAGTACTTC. Translating gives CASSMDWARDIQYF.

This sequence joins TRBV5-4 and TRBJ2-2; possible D gene TRBD2, 6 bases. With 4 bases removed from V and 7 bases from J, the gap between germline ends came to 17 bases. This CDR3 is built from 15 residues. Germline assignment: CDR1 SGHNT and CDR2 YYREEE (reference sequence). The CDR3 region has the DNA TGTGCCAGCAGCCAAGAGACTGGGAGGCACGGGGAGCTGTTTTTT. This sequence encodes CASSQETGRHGELFF.

This chain connects TRBV7-2 to TRBJ1-6; no reliable D call. V dropped 5 bases and J dropped 6 bases, with 8 bases sitting between them. CDR3 size: 13 residues. The germline V gene encodes CDR1 SGHTA and CDR2 FQGNSA. CDR3 nucleotides: TGTGCCAGCAGCCCAGCGCGTAATTCACCCCTCCACTTT. It specifies CASSPARNSPLHF. Complete variable domain (other parts from reference TRBV7-2 and TRBJ1-6): GAGVSQSPSNKVTEKGKDVELRCDPISGHTALYWYRQSLGQGLEFLIYFQGNSAPDKSGLPSDRFSAERTGGSVSTLTIQRTQQEDSAVYLCASSPARNSPLHFGNGTRLTVT.

At least ten counts were recorded for this clonotype. A much more abundant neighbour one base away suggests this may be a read error. The CDR3 ends on some other residue instead of the conserved phenylalanine or tryptophan, so this is likely a read error. V usage is TRBV7-8 and J usage is TRBJ2-7, with D perhaps matching TRBD1 (5 bases). Germline lookup yields CDR1 SGHVS and CDR2 FQNEAQ. The germline V and J ends were trimmed by 4 bases and 3 bases, with 16 bases remaining between them. This CDR3 is built from 15 residues. This chain's CDR3 is CASSSSGIQDYEQYL. CDR3 nucleotides: TGTGCCAGCAGCTCCTCAGGGATTCAGGACTACGAGCAGTACCTC.

The V gene is TRBV2, the J gene TRBJ2-5; D ambiguous. Germline CDR1 SNHLY, CDR2 FYNNEI. The CDR3 spans 12 residues. Trimming cost V 1 base and J 6 bases, with 6 bases left between them. The CDR3 is CASSEGVKTQYF. The CDR3 DNA is TGTGCCAGCAGTGAAGGGGTGAAGACCCAGTACTTC.

The V call is TRBV7-3, the J call TRBJ1-1; possible D gene TRBD1, 5 bases. V dropped 5 bases and J dropped 4 bases, with 14 bases sitting between them. Per the germline V gene, CDR1 is SGHTA and CDR2 is FQGTGA. The CDR3 runs to 14 residues. CDR3 sequence: CASSAGLAATEAFF. Written as DNA, the CDR3 is TGTGCCAGCAGCGCGGGACTAGCGGCCACTGAAGCTTTCTTT.

The chain carries TRBV6-5 and TRBJ1-6; D remains unclear. Germline assignment: CDR1 MNHEY and CDR2 SVGAGI. V was trimmed by 8 bases and J by 7 bases, leaving 15 bases between them. CDR3 length: 14 amino acids. In nucleotides, the CDR3 is TGTGCCAGCGCCTGGGGTTCCGGGAATTCACCCCTCCACTTT. Encoded protein: CASAWGSGNSPLHF.